The clone carrying this TCR beta chain was seen a handful of times. Germline V gives CDR1 SQVTM, CDR2 ANQGSEA. This CDR3 has 13 amino acids. V lost 5 bases to trimming and J lost 8 bases, with 15 bases between them. A single record per CDR3 protein comes from TCRdb applying MiXCR to the RT-PCR reads. The sample carries approximately 200,000 distinct CDR3 sequences, around two fifths recorded once. The record originates from a study of patients and donors after allogeneic stem cell transplantation. The receptor comes from a human donor who was either an allogeneic HSCT recipient or a stem cell or donor lymphocyte infusion donor (not recorded which). It is not recorded whose cells these are; they may come from a transplant donor. The chain is built from TRBV29-1 and TRBJ1-4; D is possibly TRBD1 (5 bases). The material sequenced was blood, either unsorted or a sorted T cell fraction (not recorded which). The CDR3, as DNA: TGCAGCGTTACCGGGACGCGGAGGGAAAAACTGTTTTTT. It encodes CSVTGTRREKLFF.